Listed here are 14 T cell receptor beta chains from one sample, sequenced in a study of response to subunit inactivated influenza vaccine. TCRdb itself ran the RT-PCR reads through MiXCR, one entry per CDR3 protein. The data contain 300,000 to 350,000 distinct CDR3 sequences, approximately 21% of them singletons. Source: PBMCs from blood, taken 21 months after vaccination. These receptors were collected from a man aged 45 to 75 who received an inactivated influenza vaccine.

This clonotype turned up a few times. V gene TRBV9 combines with J gene TRBJ1-1; a weak D match, TRBD1 (6 bases). The germline V gene has CDR1 SGDLS and CDR2 YYNGEE. Trimming cost V 4 bases and J 3 bases, with 13 bases left between them. The CDR3 sequence is 14 residues long. In DNA form, the CDR3 reads TGTGCCAGCAGCTATACAGGGACGGACACTGAAGCTTTCTTT. Its protein is CASSYTGTDTEAFF.

There are a few counts of this clonotype. This chain links TRBV27 with TRBJ1-1; TRBD1 matches 7 bases. Trimming at V came to 6 bases and at J to 1 base, leaving 8 bases not matched to a gene. The CDR3 sequence is 15 residues long. CDR1 and CDR2 (germline): MNHEY, SMNVEV (reference sequence). The CDR3 bases are TGTGCCAGCAGACTTCAGGACAGGCCGAACACTGAAGCTTTCTTT. It translates to CASRLQDRPNTEAFF.

This chain connects TRBV2 to TRBJ2-7, with D unresolved. The CDR3 length is 12 residues. With 8 bases removed from V and 0 bases from J, the gap between germline ends came to 8 bases. Germline CDR1 SNHLY, CDR2 FYNNEI. CDR3 protein: CASSDTSYEQYF. In DNA, the CDR3 is TGTGCCAGCTCCGACACCTCCTACGAGCAGTACTTC.

V and J are TRBV13 and TRBJ2-1, with D perhaps TRBD2 (6 bases). Between the trimmed V and J ends, which lost 5 bases and 9 bases, there was a span of 14 bases. The CDR3 is 13 amino acids. CDR1 is PRHDT and CDR2 is FYEKMQ in the germline V gene (reference sequence). CDR3 loop: CASSHRGGPEQFF. CDR3 DNA sequence: TGTGCCAGCAGCCACCGAGGAGGGCCTGAGCAGTTCTTC.

The rearrangement links TRBV5-1 to TRBJ2-1; TRBD1 matches 7 bases. V was pared by 2 bases and J by 5 bases, with 4 bases of the junction left unmatched. Germline CDR1 and CDR2: SGHRS and YFSETQ. The CDR3 is 14 residues long. The CDR3 loop reads CASSLTGAHNEQFF. The CDR3 bases are TGCGCCAGCAGCTTAACAGGGGCTCACAATGAGCAGTTCTTC.

V and J are TRBV5-1 and TRBJ2-7; weak D call: TRBD1 (6 bases). The CDR3 is 14 residues long. Germline V gene data show CDR1 as SGHRS and CDR2 as YFSETQ. Trimming shortened V by 1 base and J by 4 bases, and 12 bases separated the two germline ends. CDR3 loop: CASSLSTGSYEQYF. CDR3 DNA: TGCGCCAGCAGCTTGTCAACAGGGAGTTACGAGCAGTACTTC.

V gene TRBV29-1 combines with J gene TRBJ2-3; D might be TRBD1 (6 bases). The CDR3 runs to 12 residues. The V and J ends lost 2 bases and 4 bases respectively, with 7 bases between them. Germline loops: CDR1 SQVTM, CDR2 ANQGSEA. In nucleotides, the CDR3 is TGCAGCGTTGAAAGGACAGCAGATACGCAGTATTTT. The encoded protein is CSVERTADTQYF.

The chain is built from TRBV20-1 and TRBJ1-2; D call uncertain. V lost 3 bases, J lost 2 bases, and 7 bases lay in between. The CDR3 spans 12 residues. Germline V gene sequence: CDR1 DFQATT, CDR2 SNEGSKA (reference sequence). In DNA form, the CDR3 reads TGCAGTGCTAGTGACTCAAACTATGGCTACACCTTC. Amino acids: CSASDSNYGYTF.

On this clonotype: One junction end disagrees with the germline gene, perhaps due to a read error. The chain couples TRBV7-8 to TRBJ1-1, with TRBD1 as a possible D gene (5 bases). Germline CDR1 is SGHVS and CDR2 is FQNEAQ. The CDR3 has 15 residues. In DNA, the CDR3 is TGTGCCAGCACCTTAGGAGGATTGGGGGAGGGGAAAGCTTTCTTT. Its protein product is CASTLGGLGEGKAFF.

This chain connects TRBV28 to TRBJ2-1; 13 bases fit TRBD2. V lost 6 bases and J lost 8; bases outside the gene matches: 25. The CDR3 covers 21 residues. Germline V CDR1 and CDR2: MDHEN, SYDVKM. In DNA, the CDR3 is TGTGCCAGCAGCCGAGGGGGACAGCCTCTACTAGCGGGGGGGCCGCCCGATGAGCAGTTCTTC. Protein product: CASSRGGQPLLAGGPPDEQFF. The full variable domain, its missing parts supplied by reference TRBV28 and TRBJ2-1, is DVKVTQSSRYLVKRTGEKVFLECVQDMDHENMFWYRQDPGLGLRLIYFSYDVKMKEKGDIPEGYSVSREKKERFSLILESASTNQTSMYLCASSRGGQPLLAGGPPDEQFFGPGTRLTVL.

In its sample, this clonotype was seen a few times. This chain connects TRBV4-2 to TRBJ2-7; perhaps D is TRBD1 or TRBD2 (6 bases each). The CDR3 contains 13 residues. In germline, CDR1 is LGHNA, CDR2 YNFKEQ. The V end lost 0 bases, the J end lost 6 bases, and 9 bases lay between the germline ends. CDR3 sequence (DNA): TGTGCCAGCAGCCAAGATTCGGGGGCCGAGCAGTACTTC. Protein: CASSQDSGAEQYF.

This clonotype was counted only a few times. CDR3 sequence: CASSLRPGRDTGELFF. CDR3 in DNA: TGTGCCAGCAGTTTACGGCCGGGGAGGGATACCGGGGAGCTGTTTTTT. This chain connects TRBV28 to TRBJ2-2; 7 bases align to TRBD2. Trimming at V came to 2 bases and at J to 5 bases, leaving 8 bases not matched to a gene. CDR1 MDHEN and CDR2 SYDVKM come from the germline V gene. This CDR3 region has 16 residues.

Only a few counts were recorded for this clonotype. CDR3 DNA sequence: TGTGCCAGCAGGACAGGGGGGTACGAGCAGTACTTC. This codes for CASRTGGYEQYF. The rearrangement links TRBV12-3 or TRBV12-4 to TRBJ2-7, with 9 bases matching TRBD1. V dropped 6 bases and J dropped 4; count of bases not matched to a gene: 1. CDR3 length: 12 amino acids.

This clonotype turned up a few times. This chain uses TRBV4-2 with TRBJ1-1, with D hard to call. There are 14 residues in the CDR3. The V gene's germline CDR1 is LGHNA and CDR2 YNFKEQ. Between the trimmed V and J ends, which lost 4 bases and 5 bases, there was a span of 14 bases. This chain's CDR3 is CASSLGPSRTEAFF. The CDR3 DNA reads TGTGCCAGCAGCCTAGGACCCTCGAGGACTGAAGCTTTCTTT.